These 27 T cell receptor beta chains originate from one sample sequenced in a study of T cell repertoires in cytomegalovirus infection. Via MiXCR, TCRdb re-called the reads, giving one row per CDR3 protein. The sample lists about 300,000 distinct CDR3 sequences, about 9.2% occurring once. Sequences were obtained from PBMCs. The source of these receptors is a human donor in good health (CMV status not recorded). Some clones in this sample may be carry-over from other donors' samples.

This chain joins TRBV18 and TRBJ2-1; D uncertain. V was pared by 4 bases and J by 0 bases, with 7 bases between. The CDR3 loop spans 14 amino acids. Germline CDR1 reads KGHSH; CDR2 reads LQKENI. The CDR3 sequence: CASSLSNSYNEQFF. In DNA form, the CDR3 reads TGTGCCAGCTCACTTTCCAACTCCTACAATGAGCAGTTCTTC.

This clonotype was observed many times. The rearrangement links TRBV7-9 to TRBJ1-1, with D uncertain. Germline-derived CDR1 and CDR2 are SEHNR and FQNEAQ (reference sequence). This CDR3 has 14 residues. The V gene lost 4 bases and the J gene lost 5 bases, with 14 bases spanning the gap. CDR3 coding DNA: TGTGCCAGCAGCTATGGTCTCGTCATGACTGAAGCTTTCTTT. Its protein is CASSYGLVMTEAFF.

This clonotype was found many times. The chain uses TRBV6-5 and TRBJ2-5, with D possibly TRBD2 on 5 matching bases. Trimming pared 0 bases from V and 5 bases from J, leaving 13 bases between. This CDR3 is 15 amino acids long. Germline CDR1 and CDR2: MNHEY and SVGAGI. CDR3 amino acids: CASSYSTGNRETQYF. In DNA form, the CDR3 reads TGTGCCAGCAGTTACTCGACCGGGAATCGGGAGACCCAGTACTTC.

The chain uses TRBV29-1 and TRBJ2-1, with TRBD2 identical over 10 bases. The V and J ends lost 1 base and 8 bases, in that order; junction bases with no gene match: 17. CDR1 and CDR2 (germline): SQVTM, ANQGSEA. The CDR3 covers 18 residues. CDR3 amino acids: CSVEGRRNRTSGLYEQFF. The DNA of the CDR3 is TGCAGCGTTGAAGGCCGGAGGAACCGGACTAGCGGATTATATGAGCAGTTCTTC.

Many counts were recorded for this clonotype. The V and J genes are TRBV24-1 and TRBJ2-2, with TRBD2 as a possible D gene (6 bases). The germline V gene has CDR1 KGHDR and CDR2 SFDVKD. The CDR3 length is 18 residues. V was pared by 0 bases and J by 0 bases, with 13 bases between. This CDR3 is CATSDLSGRAPNTGELFF. The CDR3 bases are TGTGCCACCAGTGATTTGAGCGGGCGGGCGCCGAACACCGGGGAGCTGTTTTTT.

About this clonotype itself: A much larger clone lies one base from this, so it may be a read error. This chain links TRBV28 with TRBJ2-7, with D possibly TRBD2 on 7 matching bases. The V end was cut by 2 bases, the J end by 11 bases, with 16 bases between. Germline CDR1 and CDR2: MDHEN and SYDVKM. The CDR3 consists of 13 residues. The CDR3 region is CASSLRGAGEEYV. CDR3 coding DNA: TGTGCCAGCAGTTTACGGGGGGCAGGGGAGGAGTACGTC.

Judged by abundance, this clonotype is medium-sized. The J gene is TRBJ2-6, the V gene TRBV6-1; the D is unclear. This CDR3 contains 15 residues. V was shortened by 1 base and J by 0 bases, with 4 bases between the two germline ends. Per the germline V gene, CDR1 is MNHNS and CDR2 is SASEGT. The CDR3 is CASSEESSGANVLTF. The CDR3 DNA is TGTGCCAGCAGTGAAGAGAGCTCTGGGGCCAACGTCCTGACTTTC.

Ten or more counts support this clonotype. This sequence joins TRBV20-1 and TRBJ2-5; tentative D call: TRBD2 (6 bases). The CDR3 loop spans 15 amino acids. Germline loops: CDR1 DFQATT, CDR2 SNEGSKA (reference sequence). V dropped 5 bases and J dropped 5 bases, with 21 bases sitting between them. The DNA of the CDR3 is TGCAGTGCTGGATATCCCCTCGGGGGTGGGGAGACCCAGTACTTC. Its translation is CSAGYPLGGGETQYF.

The table lists this clonotype with many counts. The chain combines TRBV20-1 with TRBJ1-2; D gene uncertain. CDR3 length: 13 residues. The V gene lost 0 bases and the J gene lost 4 bases, with 9 bases spanning the gap. CDR1 is DFQATT, CDR2 SNEGSKA, per germline (reference sequence). The CDR3 coding sequence is TGCAGTGCTAGAGACTTCGACCTCTATGGCTACACCTTC. As protein: CSARDFDLYGYTF.

This clonotype was counted only a few times. V usage is TRBV7-9 and J usage is TRBJ2-1; TRBD2 is a possible D gene (5 bases). Germline loops: CDR1 SEHNR, CDR2 FQNEAQ (reference sequence). V gave up 6 bases and J gave up 5 bases, with 20 bases separating them. CDR3 length: 16 residues. The chain's CDR3 is CASRPGSANGHNEQFF. The DNA for the CDR3 is TGTGCCAGCAGGCCGGGGTCGGCGAACGGTCACAATGAGCAGTTCTTC.

This clonotype was picked up many times. The chain recombines TRBV6-2 or TRBV6-3 with TRBJ2-7; 9 nucleotides line up with TRBD2. V gave up 2 bases and J gave up 2 bases; unmatched junction bases: 4. There are 15 residues in the CDR3. Germline CDR1 reads MNHEY; CDR2 reads SVGEGT. Written as DNA, the CDR3 is TGTGCCAGCAGTTACGAGCGGGGGGCACCCTACGAGCAGTACGTC. Encoded protein: CASSYERGAPYEQYV.

In this sample, this clonotype turned up many times. The gene calls are TRBV28 and TRBJ1-1, with a weak D call TRBD1 (6 bases). The CDR3 loop spans 20 amino acids. The V gene's germline CDR1 is MDHEN and CDR2 SYDVKM. The V end was cut by 0 bases, the J end by 2 bases, with 25 bases between. CDR3 sequence reads: CASSLWLELRGGKPNTEAFF. The CDR3 coding sequence is TGTGCCAGCAGTTTATGGCTGGAGTTGAGAGGGGGGAAACCTAACACTGAAGCTTTCTTT. The full variable domain, with the rest looked up from reference TRBV28 and TRBJ1-1, is DVKVTQSSRYLVKRTGEKVFLECVQDMDHENMFWYRQDPGLGLRLIYFSYDVKMKEKGDIPEGYSVSREKKERFSLILESASTNQTSMYLCASSLWLELRGGKPNTEAFFGQGTRLTVV.

Many counts were recorded for this clonotype. The chain employs TRBV5-1 and TRBJ2-6; D is unresolved. The germline V gene has CDR1 SGHRS and CDR2 YFSETQ. The CDR3 is made up of 16 amino acids. The ends were cut back, 4 bases at V and 2 bases at J, with 13 bases in the middle. The DNA of the CDR3 is TGCGCCAGCAGCCCCGGCCTATCCCCTGGGGCCAACGTCCTGACTTTC. Its protein product is CASSPGLSPGANVLTF.

Ten or more counts support this clonotype. V and J are TRBV12-3 or TRBV12-4 and TRBJ1-4; TRBD1 might be the D (5 bases). V was clipped by 2 bases and J by 1 base, with 8 bases between them. CDR3 size: 15 residues. CDR3 nucleotide sequence: TGTGCCAGCAGTTTAAGGCAGGGAACTAATGAAAAACTGTTTTTT. It is translated as CASSLRQGTNEKLFF.

This clonotype was found many times. The chain carries TRBV7-2 and TRBJ2-4; perhaps TRBD2 as D (5 bases). Trimming stripped 1 base from V and 10 bases from J, with 8 bases between. The CDR3 covers 12 residues. Germline-derived CDR1 and CDR2 are SGHTA and FQGNSA. CDR3 DNA: TGTGCCAGCAGCTTAGTTTGGGAGATTCAGTACTTC. As protein: CASSLVWEIQYF.

This clonotype was counted many times. The genes are TRBV19 and TRBJ2-5, with D tentatively TRBD2 (5 bases). The germline CDR1 and CDR2 sequences are LNHDA and SQIVND (reference sequence). Trimming pared 6 bases from V and 4 bases from J, leaving 15 bases between. The CDR3 consists of 14 residues. The CDR3 region is CASSFSGRRETQYF. The CDR3, as DNA: TGTGCCAGTAGCTTTTCGGGAAGGCGAGAGACCCAGTACTTC.

The chain combines TRBV3-1 with TRBJ2-2; D is perhaps TRBD2 (7 bases). The germline gives CDR1 LGHDT, CDR2 YNNKEL (reference sequence). Trimming removed 1 base at V and 4 bases at J, with 13 bases between. This CDR3 has 16 residues. The CDR3 sequence is CASSQGRGASTGELFF. The CDR3 region has the DNA TGTGCCAGCAGCCAAGGCCGGGGGGCGAGCACCGGGGAGCTGTTTTTT.

Only a few counts were recorded for this clonotype. The DNA for the CDR3 is TGTGCCAGCACCCTAGTCGGGGGCAATGAGCAGTTCTTC. Encoded protein: CASTLVGGNEQFF. The chain combines TRBV5-4 with TRBJ2-1; D possibly corresponds to TRBD2 (6 bases). Trimming removed 6 bases at V and 6 bases at J, with 13 bases between. Germline CDR1 reads SGHNT; CDR2 reads YYREEE (reference sequence). The length of the CDR3 is 13 residues.

The sample holds many counts of this clonotype. The genes are TRBV2 and TRBJ2-1; 8 positions agree with TRBD2. Germline V gene lookup returns CDR1 SNHLY and CDR2 FYNNEI. This CDR3 has 15 amino acids. V lost 3 bases and J lost 7; bases outside the gene matches: 8. In DNA form, the CDR3 reads TGTGCCAGCAGTGAGCGTAGCGGGGAGTGGAATGAGCAGTTCTTC. Translated, it gives CASSERSGEWNEQFF. Drawing the rest from reference TRBV2 and TRBJ2-1, the complete variable domain is EPEVTQTPSHQVTQMGQEVILRCVPISNHLYFYWYRQILGQKVEFLVSFYNNEISEKSEIFDDQFSVERPDGSNFTLKIRSTKLEDSAMYFCASSERSGEWNEQFFGPGTRLTVL.

This clonotype was found many times. V is TRBV7-6 and J is TRBJ1-4, with TRBD1 matching over 7 bases. Germline trimming cut 5 bases from V and 8 bases from J; bases unmatched to any gene: 14. Looked up from germline, CDR1 is SGHVS and CDR2 is FNYEAQ. The CDR3 spans 16 residues. The CDR3 reads CASSLTGEGLLEKLFF. The CDR3 DNA reads TGTGCCAGCAGCCTCACAGGGGAGGGGCTGTTAGAAAAACTGTTTTTT. Looking up the rest from reference TRBV7-6 and TRBJ1-4 gives the full variable domain: GAGVSQSPRYKVTKRGQDVALRCDPISGHVSLYWYRQALGQGPEFLTYFNYEAQQDKSGLPNDRFSAERPEGSISTLTIQRTEQRDSAMYRCASSLTGEGLLEKLFFGSGTQLSVL.

This clonotype was recorded many times. This chain connects TRBV7-2 to TRBJ2-2; TRBD1 agrees at 7 bases. The junction had 4 bases not matched to a gene; V was cut back by 6 bases and J by 0 bases. Germline values: CDR1 SGHTA, CDR2 FQGNSA. The CDR3 contains 15 residues. CDR3 in amino acids: CASRKGQPNTGELFF. For the CDR3, the DNA is TGTGCCAGCAGGAAGGGACAGCCGAACACCGGGGAGCTGTTTTTT.

In its sample, this clonotype was seen many times. This chain links TRBV20-1 with TRBJ1-2; D call uncertain. Germline V CDR1 and CDR2: DFQATT, SNEGSKA (reference sequence). V was pared by 2 bases and J by 8 bases, with 9 bases between. The CDR3 length is 11 residues. The CDR3 here is CSARRPRGYTF. The CDR3, as DNA: TGCAGTGCTAGACGGCCTCGAGGCTACACCTTC.

This clonotype came up many times. This chain joins TRBV28 and TRBJ2-5, with 8 bases matching TRBD1. V dropped 7 bases and J dropped 5; count of bases not matched to a gene: 9. Germline CDR1 MDHEN, CDR2 SYDVKM. This CDR3 has 14 residues. The CDR3 loop reads CASNSQGALETQYF. Here the CDR3 DNA reads TGTGCCAGCAACTCTCAGGGGGCATTGGAGACCCAGTACTTC.

The V and J genes are TRBV5-6 and TRBJ1-2, with D unresolved. The CDR3 extends over 16 amino acids. Germline-derived CDR1 and CDR2 are SGHDT and YYEEEE. Trimming shortened V by 0 bases and J by 0 bases, and 12 bases separated the two germline ends. The CDR3 DNA sequence: TGTGCCAGCAGCTTGGAAGGGCCGTTAGCTAACTATGGCTACACCTTC. Residues: CASSLEGPLANYGYTF.

This clonotype was observed at least ten times. This chain joins TRBV11-2 and TRBJ2-7; 9 bases are a match to TRBD1. CDR1 and CDR2 from the germline V gene are SGHAT and FQNNGV. This CDR3 has 14 amino acids. The junction had 6 bases not matched to a gene; V was cut back by 5 bases and J by 4 bases. The CDR3 sequence: CASSPGTGLYEQYV. The CDR3 nucleotides read TGTGCCAGCAGCCCCGGGACAGGGTTATACGAGCAGTACGTC.

Concerning this clonotype itself: This likely comes from a read error, as the CDR3 has no conserved phenylalanine or tryptophan at its end. The CDR3 DNA reads TGCAGTGCAACCAGGGGTCAGGGGGCCGGGACCCAGTACTAC. Its translation: CSATRGQGAGTQYY. The chain joins TRBV20-1 to TRBJ2-5, with TRBD1 matching 8 bases. Trimming took 6 bases from V and 7 from J; bases not matched to a gene: 13. Germline loops: CDR1 DFQATT, CDR2 SNEGSKA (reference sequence). The CDR3 runs to 14 residues.

This clonotype was found a few times. V is TRBV10-3 and J is TRBJ2-1; D gene ambiguous. Between the trimmed V and J ends, which lost 2 bases and 8 bases, there was a span of 10 bases. CDR1 ENHRY and CDR2 SYGVKD come from the germline V gene. This CDR3 region has 13 residues. As DNA, the CDR3 is TGTGCCATCAGTGAGAGGTTAGGCGATGAGCAGTTCTTC. Residues: CAISERLGDEQFF.